What follows are 26 T cell receptor beta chains derived from one specimen sequenced in a study of cytomegalovirus exposure and HLA in healthy donors (dated by TCRdb to the late 2010s). Libraries were prepared through the immunoSEQ multiplex PCR assay. A mixture of 60 forward primers for TCR Vbeta segments and 13 reverse primers for TCR Jbeta segments was used in the multiplex PCR. Held by TCRdb, this immuneACCESS table contains in-frame sequences only and omits some clones. Under half of the omission traces to an unresolved V gene where checked; the cause of the rest is unknown. This sample has roughly 200,000 clones in its table, and approximately 9.5% of those were observed once. The ten largest clones capture 1% to 1.5% of the sample. The specimen sequenced was PBMCs. The source is a woman aged 25 to 39 in good health and CMV-seropositive.

This clone was seen only a few times. The gene calls are TRBV2 and TRBJ1-1, with a weak D call TRBD1 (5 bases). Trimming removed 7 bases at V and 7 bases at J, with 22 bases between. The CDR3 consists of 15 residues. Germline V gene lookup returns CDR1 SNHLY and CDR2 FYNNEI. The CDR3 DNA sequence: TGTGCCAGCACTGACGCCCAGGGAGCGGGATTTGAAGCTTTCTTT. The encoded protein is CASTDAQGAGFEAFF.

This clone has a handful of counts. The germline gene is not matched at one end of the junction; a read error may be the cause. The rearrangement links TRBV5-1 to TRBJ1-1, with D unclear. The germline CDR1 and CDR2 sequences are SGHRS and YFSETQ. The CDR3 spans 14 residues. The CDR3 region is CASSLGHPRTEAFF. CDR3 bases: TGCGCCAGCAGCTTGGGACACCCGAGGACTGAAGCTTTTTTT. Based on the CDR3 plus reference TRBV5-1 and TRBJ1-1, the full variable domain is KAGVTQTPRYLIKTRGQQVTLSCSPISGHRSVSWYQQTPGQGLQFLFEYFSETQRNKGNFPGRFSGRQFSNSRSEMNVSTLELGDSALYLCASSLGHPRTEAFFGQGTRLTVV.

This clone has more than one count but fewer than ten. The V gene is TRBV11-2, the J gene TRBJ2-3; 8 bases map to TRBD2. Germline assignment: CDR1 SGHAT and CDR2 FQNNGV. V was pared by 2 bases and J by 6 bases, with 10 bases of the junction left unmatched. The CDR3 consists of 16 residues. The CDR3 spells CASSLFTNGRVDTQYF. The CDR3 DNA is TGTGCCAGCAGCTTATTTACGAACGGGAGGGTGGATACGCAGTATTTT.

This clone was counted between two and nine times. The rearrangement links TRBV5-1 to TRBJ1-5, with TRBD1 identical over 7 bases. V trimming: 0 bases; J trimming: 8 bases; junction bases outside the gene matches: 5. This CDR3 is built from 14 residues. CDR1 is SGHRS and CDR2 is YFSETQ in the germline V gene. The CDR3 coding sequence is TGCGCCAGCAGCTTGGAAGGGGGCGAAGAGCCCCAGCATTTT. This codes for CASSLEGGEEPQHF.

This clone was found a few times. The V call is TRBV2, the J call TRBJ1-5, with a tentative D call TRBD1 (6 bases). The CDR3 is 15 amino acids. Germline V gene data show CDR1 as SNHLY and CDR2 as FYNNEI. The germline V and J ends were trimmed by 6 bases and 3 bases, with 15 bases remaining between them. CDR3 residues: CASRTGTSLNQPQHF. The CDR3 DNA reads as TGTGCCAGCAGGACCGGGACATCCCTCAATCAGCCCCAGCATTTT. Variable domain in full (rest from reference TRBV2 and TRBJ1-5): EPEVTQTPSHQVTQMGQEVILRCVPISNHLYFYWYRQILGQKVEFLVSFYNNEISEKSEIFDDQFSVERPDGSNFTLKIRSTKLEDSAMYFCASRTGTSLNQPQHFGDGTRLSIL.

This rearrangement joins TRBV29-1 to TRBJ2-5, with D possibly matching TRBD1 (6 bases). The germline V gene has CDR1 SQVTM and CDR2 ANQGSEA. Trimming left V 3 bases short and J 2 bases short, with 16 bases between. The CDR3 has 15 amino acids. The CDR3 nucleotides are TGCAGCGTTGAGCGCTGGGGGCGCGAACAAGAGACCCAGTACTTC. Translated, it gives CSVERWGREQETQYF.

With respect to this clone: Within the sample, other DNA sequences also encode this same CDR3. The rearrangement joins TRBV5-1 to TRBJ2-2, with 7 bases matching TRBD1. The CDR3 has 18 residues. Germline V gene lookup returns CDR1 SGHRS and CDR2 YFSETQ. After removal of 5 bases from V and 1 base from J, the junction contained 14 bases not matched to a gene. The CDR3 bases are TGCGCCAGCAGTTTAATATCGACAGGGCAAGGGAACACCGGGGAGCTGTTTTTT. Translation: CASSLISTGQGNTGELFF.

This clone was counted only a few times. The genes are TRBV18 and TRBJ1-2; TRBD1 agrees at 7 bases. Germline values: CDR1 KGHSH, CDR2 LQKENI. V lost 3 bases to trimming and J lost 3 bases; unmatched junction nucleotides: 10. The CDR3 length is 16 residues. Here the CDR3 reads CASSPTLQQGHYGYTF. The CDR3 DNA is TGTGCCAGCTCACCCACCCTCCAACAGGGGCACTATGGCTACACCTTC.

This clone was picked up a small number of times. The V and J genes are TRBV6-5 and TRBJ2-7; weak D call: TRBD2 (6 bases). Germline CDR1 is MNHEY and CDR2 is SVGAGI. Trimming took off 2 bases at V and 7 bases at J, with 12 bases between the two ends. CDR3 length: 13 residues. The CDR3 DNA reads TGTGCCAGCAGTTACGAGAAGGGGAGGGAGCAGTACTTC. Translating it yields CASSYEKGREQYF.

The V gene is TRBV19, the J gene TRBJ1-1; 7 bases match TRBD1. Germline CDR1 and CDR2: LNHDA and SQIVND (reference sequence). V shed 2 bases, J shed 1 base, and the junction held 4 bases outside the gene matches. This CDR3 comprises 15 residues. The CDR3 spells CASSIKPGGNTEAFF. The CDR3 DNA reads as TGTGCCAGTAGTATAAAGCCAGGGGGGAACACTGAAGCTTTCTTT.

This clone was observed a few times. This chain links TRBV4-1 with TRBJ1-1; D unresolved. The length of the CDR3 is 14 residues. V gave up 4 bases and J gave up 0 bases, with 9 bases separating them. Germline CDR1 is MGHRA and CDR2 is YSYEKL. The CDR3 sequence is CASSLEQMNTEAFF. CDR3 DNA sequence: TGCGCCAGCAGCCTCGAACAAATGAACACTGAAGCTTTCTTT.

The genes are TRBV5-1 and TRBJ1-2, with D perhaps TRBD1 (6 bases). CDR1 and CDR2 (germline): SGHRS, YFSETQ. CDR3 length: 16 amino acids. V dropped 4 bases and J dropped 4 bases, with 20 bases sitting between them. CDR3: CASSATTQGPSYGYTF. The CDR3 DNA is TGCGCCAGCAGCGCTACCACTCAGGGGCCTTCCTATGGCTACACCTTC. The full variable domain, its missing parts supplied by reference TRBV5-1 and TRBJ1-2, is KAGVTQTPRYLIKTRGQQVTLSCSPISGHRSVSWYQQTPGQGLQFLFEYFSETQRNKGNFPGRFSGRQFSNSRSEMNVSTLELGDSALYLCASSATTQGPSYGYTFGSGTRLTVV.

This clone was recorded a few times. The J gene is TRBJ1-2, the V gene TRBV25-1; D is ambiguous. V was cut by 4 bases and J by 3 bases, with 12 bases left in between. The length of the CDR3 is 14 residues. Looked up from germline, CDR1 is MGHDK and CDR2 is SYGVNS. This chain's CDR3 is CASSAGIQYYGYTF. In nucleotides, the CDR3 is TGTGCCAGCAGTGCCGGGATCCAGTACTATGGCTACACCTTC.

The chain recombines TRBV5-1 with TRBJ2-7; maybe TRBD1 (6 bases). V was clipped by 4 bases and J by 3 bases, with 14 bases between them. The germline CDR1 and CDR2 sequences are SGHRS and YFSETQ. This CDR3 has 14 residues. The CDR3 here is CASSPLTGYYEQYF. The DNA for the CDR3 is TGCGCCAGCAGCCCTTTAACAGGGTACTACGAGCAGTACTTC.

The CDR3 region has the DNA TGCAGCGTTCTTCCCAGCGTGAACACCGGGGAGCTGTTTTTT. Translating gives CSVLPSVNTGELFF. The chain combines TRBV29-1 with TRBJ2-2; D unclear. V shed 5 bases and J shed 1 base, with 11 bases lying between them. This CDR3 is built from 14 residues. The germline CDR1 and CDR2 sequences are SQVTM and ANQGSEA.

This clone was counted between two and nine times. The chain couples TRBV5-1 to TRBJ2-6; D remains ambiguous. The CDR3 covers 15 residues. Trimming removed 3 bases from V and 0 bases from J, with 7 bases in between. The germline V gene encodes CDR1 SGHRS and CDR2 YFSETQ. This CDR3 reads CASSSGFSGANVLTF. CDR3 DNA sequence: TGCGCCAGCAGCTCCGGGTTCTCTGGGGCCAACGTCCTGACTTTC.

This clone showed up just a few times. The rearrangement links TRBV5-3 to TRBJ1-1, with 8 bases that match TRBD1. TRBV5-3 falls under the ORF class, with uncertain function. The CDR3 spans 18 residues. With V trimmed by 3 bases and J by 3 bases, 16 bases remained unmatched. The CDR3 loop is CARSSRTDGQGLDTEAFF. The CDR3 nucleotides are TGTGCCAGAAGCTCGCGAACAGACGGACAGGGATTGGACACTGAAGCTTTCTTT.

DNA of the CDR3: TGTGCCTGGAGAGGGTGGGGCGCTTTCTTT. Translation gives CAWRGWGAFF. The chain recombines TRBV30 with TRBJ1-1, with a weak D call TRBD1 (5 bases). V lost 3 bases and J 11 bases, leaving 10 bases between the germline ends. Germline V lookup: CDR1 GTSNPN, CDR2 SVGIG (reference sequence). The CDR3 spans 10 residues.

This clone was seen a few times. The rearrangement joins TRBV7-9 to TRBJ1-4; 9 bases agree with TRBD1. The CDR3 covers 15 residues. Germline V gene sequence: CDR1 SEHNR, CDR2 FQNEAQ (reference sequence). J was trimmed by 0 bases and V by 8 bases; bases with no gene match: 4. CDR3 sequence: CASGDRATTNEKLFF. CDR3 nucleotides: TGTGCCAGCGGGGACAGGGCTACAACTAATGAAAAACTGTTTTTT. The whole variable domain, filled in from reference TRBV7-9 and TRBJ1-4, reads DTGVSQNPRHKITKRGQNVTFRCDPISEHNRLYWYRQTLGQGPEFLTYFQNEAQLEKSRLLSDRFSAERPKGSFSTLEIQRTEQGDSAMYLCASGDRATTNEKLFFGSGTQLSVL.

This chain uses TRBV6-6 with TRBJ1-2; 10 bases line up with TRBD1. Germline lookup yields CDR1 MNHNY and CDR2 SVGAGI (reference sequence). The CDR3 totals 16 residues. Losses at the gene ends were 6 bases for V and 4 bases for J; bases not matched to a gene: 11. The CDR3 nucleotides are TGTGCCAGCAGCCCCGACAGGGGGCGCGTGTCCTATGGCTACACCTTC. Amino acids: CASSPDRGRVSYGYTF.

The rearrangement joins TRBV30 to TRBJ1-2; a possible D gene is TRBD1 (5 bases). Trimming left V 5 bases short and J 6 bases short, with 10 bases between. This CDR3 is built from 11 residues. Germline V gives CDR1 GTSNPN, CDR2 SVGIG (reference sequence). The CDR3 loop reads CAWAGTDGYTF. The CDR3 nucleotides read TGTGCCTGGGCGGGGACGGATGGCTACACCTTC.

This chain joins TRBV25-1 and TRBJ1-1, with a tentative D call TRBD1 (6 bases). Per germline, CDR1 MGHDK and CDR2 SYGVNS. CDR3 length: 14 amino acids. The V end lost 3 bases, the J end lost 1 base, and 9 bases lay between the germline ends. The CDR3 bases are TGTGCCAGCAGTGAGGACAGAACGAACACTGAAGCTTTCTTT. Translating gives CASSEDRTNTEAFF.

The CDR3 region is CASSLGPTGQETQYF. Here the CDR3 DNA reads TGCGCCAGCAGCTTGGGCCCCACAGGGCAAGAGACCCAGTACTTC. The rearrangement links TRBV5-1 to TRBJ2-5; tentative D call: TRBD1 (6 bases). V shed 0 bases and J shed 2 bases, with 11 bases lying between them. The CDR3 runs to 15 residues. CDR1 and CDR2 from the germline V gene are SGHRS and YFSETQ.

The rearrangement links TRBV9 to TRBJ2-7, with 8 nucleotides matching TRBD1. After removal of 4 bases from V and 3 bases from J, the junction contained 9 bases not matched to a gene. The CDR3 is made up of 15 amino acids. In germline, CDR1 is SGDLS, CDR2 YYNGEE. CDR3 region: CASSKGLQGGYEQYF. CDR3 coding DNA: TGTGCCAGCAGCAAGGGGCTACAGGGGGGCTACGAGCAGTACTTC.

This clone has more than one count but fewer than ten. This chain joins TRBV19 and TRBJ2-7, with 8 bases identical to TRBD1. The V gene's germline CDR1 is LNHDA and CDR2 SQIVND (reference sequence). This CDR3 region has 14 residues. V lost 4 bases and J lost 2; bases outside the gene matches: 4. This chain's CDR3 is CASSTPTGAYEQYF. CDR3 DNA: TGTGCCAGTAGTACCCCGACAGGGGCCTACGAGCAGTACTTC.

V and J are TRBV5-4 and TRBJ2-3; 8 bases align to TRBD2. V gave up 0 bases and J gave up 4 bases; unmatched junction bases: 7. Germline V lookup: CDR1 SGHNT, CDR2 YYREEE (reference sequence). The CDR3 totals 16 residues. The CDR3 loop reads CASSLDVGRAPDTQYF. CDR3 nucleotides: TGTGCCAGCAGCTTGGATGTCGGGAGGGCCCCAGATACGCAGTATTTT.